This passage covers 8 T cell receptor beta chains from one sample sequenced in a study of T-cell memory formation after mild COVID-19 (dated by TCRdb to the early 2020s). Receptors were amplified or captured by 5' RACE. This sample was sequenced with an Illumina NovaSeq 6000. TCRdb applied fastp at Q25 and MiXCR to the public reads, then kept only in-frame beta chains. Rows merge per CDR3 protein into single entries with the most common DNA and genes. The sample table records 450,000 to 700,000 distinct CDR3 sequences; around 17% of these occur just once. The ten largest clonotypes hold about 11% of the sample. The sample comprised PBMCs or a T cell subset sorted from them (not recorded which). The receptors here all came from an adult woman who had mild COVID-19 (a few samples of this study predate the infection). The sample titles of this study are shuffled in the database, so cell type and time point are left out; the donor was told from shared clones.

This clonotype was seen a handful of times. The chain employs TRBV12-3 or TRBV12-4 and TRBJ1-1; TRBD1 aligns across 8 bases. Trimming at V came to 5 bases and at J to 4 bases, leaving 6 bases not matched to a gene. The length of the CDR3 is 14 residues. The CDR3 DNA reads TGTGCCAGCAGTACTAGGACAGGGCGCACTGAAGCTTTCTTT. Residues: CASSTRTGRTEAFF.

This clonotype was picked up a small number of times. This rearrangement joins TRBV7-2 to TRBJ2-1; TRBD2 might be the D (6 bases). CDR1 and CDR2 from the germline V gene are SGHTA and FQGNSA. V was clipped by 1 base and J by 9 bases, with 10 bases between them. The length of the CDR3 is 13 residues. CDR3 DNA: TGTGCCAGCAGCTTAGAGGCAGCGGGTGAGCAGTTCTTC. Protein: CASSLEAAGEQFF.

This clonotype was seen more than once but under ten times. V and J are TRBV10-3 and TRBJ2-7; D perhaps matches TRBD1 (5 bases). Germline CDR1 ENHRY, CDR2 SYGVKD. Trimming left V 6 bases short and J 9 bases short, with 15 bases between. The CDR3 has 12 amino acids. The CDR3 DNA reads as TGTGCCATCAGACCCAGTTGGGGCGGGCAGTACTTC. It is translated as CAIRPSWGGQYF.

CDR3 loop: CASSPRGQGWTEAFF. The DNA for the CDR3 is TGTGCCAGCAGCCCTAGGGGACAGGGGTGGACTGAAGCTTTCTTT. The V call is TRBV9, the J call TRBJ1-1; 10 bases agree with TRBD1. Germline assignment: CDR1 SGDLS and CDR2 YYNGEE. The trim removed 4 bases at V and 5 bases at J, leaving 8 bases unmatched. The CDR3 loop spans 15 amino acids.

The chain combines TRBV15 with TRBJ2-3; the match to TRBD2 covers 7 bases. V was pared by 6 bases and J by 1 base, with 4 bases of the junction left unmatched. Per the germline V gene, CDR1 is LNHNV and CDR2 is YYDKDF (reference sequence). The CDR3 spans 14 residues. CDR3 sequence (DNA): TGTGCCACCAGAGTGGGGGGGGGCACAGATACGCAGTATTTT. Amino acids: CATRVGGGTDTQYF.

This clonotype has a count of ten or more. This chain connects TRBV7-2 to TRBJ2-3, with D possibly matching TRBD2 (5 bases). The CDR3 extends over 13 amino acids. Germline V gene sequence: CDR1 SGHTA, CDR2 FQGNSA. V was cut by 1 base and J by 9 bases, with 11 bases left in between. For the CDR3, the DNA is TGTGCCAGCAGCTTAGTTGGAGGAGGAACGCAGTATTTT. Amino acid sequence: CASSLVGGGTQYF.

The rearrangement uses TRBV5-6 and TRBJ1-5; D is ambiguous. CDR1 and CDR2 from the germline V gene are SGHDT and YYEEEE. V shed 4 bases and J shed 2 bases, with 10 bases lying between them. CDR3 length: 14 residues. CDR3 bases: TGTGCCAGCAGCCAGGACGGTGGCAATCAGCCCCAGCATTTT. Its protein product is CASSQDGGNQPQHF.

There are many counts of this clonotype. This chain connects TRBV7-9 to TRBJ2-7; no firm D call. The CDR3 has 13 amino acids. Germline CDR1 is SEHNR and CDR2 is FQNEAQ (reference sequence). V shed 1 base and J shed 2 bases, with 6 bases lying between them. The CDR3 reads CASSLVGTYEQYF. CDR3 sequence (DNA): TGTGCCAGCAGCTTAGTAGGAACCTACGAGCAGTACTTC.